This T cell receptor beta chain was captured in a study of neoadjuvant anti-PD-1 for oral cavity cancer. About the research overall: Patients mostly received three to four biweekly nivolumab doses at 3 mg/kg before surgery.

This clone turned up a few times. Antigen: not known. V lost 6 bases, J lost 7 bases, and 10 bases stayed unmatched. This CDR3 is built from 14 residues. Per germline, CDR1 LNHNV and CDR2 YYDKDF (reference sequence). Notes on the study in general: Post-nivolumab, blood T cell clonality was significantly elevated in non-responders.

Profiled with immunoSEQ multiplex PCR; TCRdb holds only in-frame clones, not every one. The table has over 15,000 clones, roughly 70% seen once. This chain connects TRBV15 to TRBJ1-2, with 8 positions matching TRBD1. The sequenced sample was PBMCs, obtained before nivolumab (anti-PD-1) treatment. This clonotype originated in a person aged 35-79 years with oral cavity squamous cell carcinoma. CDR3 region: CATRQGGALGGYTF. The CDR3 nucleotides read TGTGCCACCAGACAGGGGGGGGCACTTGGTGGCTACACCTTC.